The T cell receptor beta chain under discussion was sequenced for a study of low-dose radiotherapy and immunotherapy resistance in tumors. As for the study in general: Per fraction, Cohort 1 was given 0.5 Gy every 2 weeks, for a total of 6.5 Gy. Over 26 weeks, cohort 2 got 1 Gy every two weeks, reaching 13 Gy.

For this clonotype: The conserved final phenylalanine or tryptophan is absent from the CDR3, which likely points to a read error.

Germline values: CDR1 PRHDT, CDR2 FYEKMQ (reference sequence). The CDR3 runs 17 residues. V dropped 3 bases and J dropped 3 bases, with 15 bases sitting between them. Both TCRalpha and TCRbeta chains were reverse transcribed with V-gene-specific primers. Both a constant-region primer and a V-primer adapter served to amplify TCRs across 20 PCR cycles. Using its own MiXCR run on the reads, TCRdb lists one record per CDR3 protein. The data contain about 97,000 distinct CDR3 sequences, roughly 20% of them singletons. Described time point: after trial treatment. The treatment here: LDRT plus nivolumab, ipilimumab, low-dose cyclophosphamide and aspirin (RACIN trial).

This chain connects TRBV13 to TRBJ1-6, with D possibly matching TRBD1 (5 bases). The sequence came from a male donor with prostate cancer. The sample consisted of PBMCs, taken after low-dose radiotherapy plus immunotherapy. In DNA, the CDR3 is TGTGCCAGCAGCTTGGACAAAAACCAGCGCTATAATTCACCCCTCCACCTT. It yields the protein CASSLDKNQRYNSPLHL.